This T cell receptor (beta chain) was found in a study of blood T cell repertoires in COVID-19. Study-level background: Both acute and convalescent COVID-19 samples were obtained from the United States, Italy and Spain. The cDNA or gDNA used as material had been derived from T cells, B-cell-depleted T cells, or PBMCs.

In the authors' workflow: The authors estimated nucleated cell counts from reference gene primer amplification. Libraries were prepared by immunoSEQ multiplex PCR; TCRdb keeps only in-frame clonotypes and omits some of them. The V and J calls and clone size were taken over from that table, and D and trimming were inferred from the DNA. The table shows around 180,000 clones, with more than 75% occurring only once. This clone came up once. Germline lookup yields CDR1 SGHTA and CDR2 FQGNSA. Between the trimmed V and J ends, which lost 5 bases and 2 bases, there was a span of 8 bases. The CDR3 totals 13 residues.

Input material: peripheral blood. The sequence was collected from a human donor in a cohort sampled during active COVID-19. V is TRBV7-2 and J is TRBJ2-3; TRBD2 is a possible D gene (6 bases). Written as DNA, the CDR3 is TGTGCCAGCAGCAAGGACTACACAGATACGCAGTATTTT. Protein product: CASSKDYTDTQYF. Based on the CDR3 plus reference TRBV7-2 and TRBJ2-3, the full variable domain is GAGVSQSPSNKVTEKGKDVELRCDPISGHTALYWYRQSLGQGLEFLIYFQGNSAPDKSGLPSDRFSAERTGGSVSTLTIQRTQQEDSAVYLCASSKDYTDTQYFGPGTRLTVL.